The clone carrying this T cell receptor beta chain has just a few counts. The data were obtained in a study of patients and donors after allogeneic stem cell transplantation. TCRdb analysed the RT-PCR reads with MiXCR anew, one entry per CDR3 protein. The sample records about 110,000 distinct CDR3 sequences, about a third being singletons. The germline CDR1 and CDR2 sequences are LGHDT and YNNKEL (reference sequence). This CDR3 has 14 amino acids. Trimming removed 2 bases at V and 0 bases at J, with 5 bases between. Material: blood, either unsorted or a sorted T cell fraction (not recorded which). The receptor was isolated from a human donor who was either an allogeneic HSCT recipient or a stem cell or donor lymphocyte infusion donor (not recorded which). It is not recorded whose cells these are; they may come from a transplant donor. The chain is built from TRBV3-1 and TRBJ1-5; D uncertain. The CDR3 sequence: CASSQLNSNQPQHF. CDR3 coding DNA: TGTGCCAGCAGCCAACTTAATAGCAATCAGCCCCAGCATTTT. Drawing the rest from reference TRBV3-1 and TRBJ1-5, the complete variable domain is DTAVSQTPKYLVTQMGNDKSIKCEQNLGHDTMYWYKQDSKKFLKIMFSYNNKELIINETVPNRFSPKSPDKAHLNLHINSLELGDSAVYFCASSQLNSNQPQHFGDGTRLSIL.